This TCR beta chain was profiled in a study of T-cell memory formation after mild COVID-19. This clonotype has more than one count but fewer than ten. In TCRdb, the 5' RACE reads were re-called with MiXCR into one record per CDR3 protein. The sample has 400,000 to 450,000 distinct CDR3 sequences, about a sixth seen once; the top ten hold roughly 21%. The CDR3 contains 15 residues. Deletions cut 3 bases from V and 4 bases from J, with 13 bases between. CDR1 and CDR2 (germline): SGHTA, FQGNSA. Sequenced material: PBMCs or a T cell subset sorted from them (not recorded which). The TCR sequence derives from a man aged 18 to 29 who had mild COVID-19 (a few samples of this study predate the infection). Cell type and time point are not known. The V and J genes are TRBV7-2 and TRBJ1-5; possibly TRBD1 for D (5 bases). The CDR3 nucleotides are TGTGCCAGCAGCTTTTTAGGGGCAGGGAATCAGCCCCAGCATTTT. Protein: CASSFLGAGNQPQHF.